The rows below give T cell receptor beta chains drawn from one sample of a study of cytomegalovirus exposure and HLA in healthy donors. The table came from immunoSEQ multiplex PCR; TCRdb's copy has only in-frame clones and leaves some out. In the table there are a few hundred thousand clones, about nine tenths of which are singletons. Specimen: PBMCs. These receptors were obtained from a woman younger than 35 in good health and CMV-seronegative. Both conserved end residues are part of each CDR3. The D gene is left open where the match is weak. Rows give clone size only sometimes, using once, few, many, or a class for an expanded clone.

DNA | CDR3 | V | size | J | D
TGTGCCAGCAGTGGCAGGGGGGGCTACACCTTC | CASSGRGGYTF | TRBV6-1 | few | TRBJ1-2 | TRBD1
TGCGCCAGCAGCCGACAGGCGAACACCGGGGAGCTGTTTTTT | CASSRQANTGELFF | TRBV4-1 | NA | TRBJ2-2 | NA
TGTGCCAGCAGTGTGGTGGTAGCGGGAGTGGATGAGCAGTTCTTC | CASSVVVAGVDEQFF | TRBV27 | NA | TRBJ2-1 | TRBD2
TGCGCCAGCAGCATGACTAGCGGGGGCTACGAGCAGTACTTC | CASSMTSGGYEQYF | TRBV5-1 | NA | TRBJ2-7 | TRBD2
TGTGCCAGCGGAGCATGGTACTTC | CASGAWYF | TRBV2 | NA | TRBJ2-5 | NA
TGTGCCAGCAGTTACGACGGGGGAAATAATTCACCCCTCCACTTT | CASSYDGGNNSPLHF | TRBV6-5 | NA | TRBJ1-6 | NA
TGCGCCAGCAGCTTTAGTACTAGCGGGAGCCGCGATGAGCAGTTCTTC | CASSFSTSGSRDEQFF | TRBV5-1 | NA | TRBJ2-1 | TRBD2
TGTGCCAGCAGCTTAGGGGGCGGCTCTGGGGCCAACGTCCTGACTTTC | CASSLGGGSGANVLTF | TRBV7-6 | NA | TRBJ2-6 | NA
TGTGCCAGTAGTATTGGGGGCTCGCACTCCTACGAGCAGTACTTC | CASSIGGSHSYEQYF | TRBV19 | NA | TRBJ2-7 | NA
TGCGCCAGCAGCCCCCGTTTATCGGGTTCGCTGAACACTGAAGCTTTCTTT | CASSPRLSGSLNTEAFF | TRBV4-1 | NA | TRBJ1-1 | NA
TGTGCCAGCAGTTTTTACAGGGCGGATTTTAATGGCTACACCTTC | CASSFYRADFNGYTF | TRBV28 | NA | TRBJ1-2 | NA
TGTGCCAGCAGCTCGGACGGACAGGGGTTTAATGAAAAACTGTTTTTT | CASSSDGQGFNEKLFF | TRBV5-4 | NA | TRBJ1-4 | TRBD1
TGCGCCAGCAGCCAAGGGAGACAGAAGAGCTCCTACAATGAGCAGTTCTTC | CASSQGRQKSSYNEQFF | TRBV4-1 | NA | TRBJ2-1 | NA
TGCGCCAGCAGACCTGATTATGGACAGGGCGGAAACTATGGCTACACCTTC | CASRPDYGQGGNYGYTF | TRBV5-1 | NA | TRBJ1-2 | TRBD1
TGTGCCAGTAGTCCCGACGGGAGGGGCTACGAGCAGTACTTC | CASSPDGRGYEQYF | TRBV19 | NA | TRBJ2-7 | TRBD2
TGTGCCAGCAGCCCCATGGACAGTAACTATGGCTACACCTTC | CASSPMDSNYGYTF | TRBV9 | NA | TRBJ1-2 | NA
TGTGCCAGCAGCCGAAAAGCGGGAGGGTTTGATGAGCAGTTCTTC | CASSRKAGGFDEQFF | TRBV11-3 | NA | TRBJ2-1 | TRBD2
TGTGCCAGCTCACCATCCCGCGGGGGAGAAAAACTGTTTTTT | CASSPSRGGEKLFF | TRBV18 | NA | TRBJ1-4 | NA
TGTGCCAGCAACCCACTAGCGGGAGAAACAGATACGCAGTATTTT | CASNPLAGETDTQYF | TRBV18 | NA | TRBJ2-3 | TRBD2